This TCR beta chain was sequenced for a study of T cells in Graves' hyperthyroidism and ophthalmopathy. About the research overall: Specimen type is peripheral blood, collected at initial diagnosis prior to any treatment.

In this sample, this clonotype turned up a few times. Its antigen is not identified. Authors of the study amplified TCR beta CDR3 regions from RNA transcripts. The HTBI primer set served for first-round RT-PCR of the TCR CDR3. Each CDR3 protein gets one entry after TCRdb re-called the multiplex PCR reads with MiXCR. The sample shows around 340,000 distinct CDR3 sequences, about 15% of them seen only once. Findings and caveats of the study: A 13 V-J model separated ophthalmopathy from stable hyperthyroidism.

This CDR3 has 18 amino acids. CDR1 and CDR2 from the germline V gene are MNHNS and SASEGT. V dropped 6 bases and J dropped 4; count of bases not matched to a gene: 13. This receptor was taken from a woman in her twenties or thirties with Graves' hyperthyroidism that later progressed to Graves' ophthalmopathy. The genes are TRBV6-1 and TRBJ2-2, with TRBD2 matching over 11 bases. The sequenced sample was blood. This chain's CDR3 is CASRRTSGSRYPTGELFF. CDR3 sequence (DNA): TGTGCCAGCAGGAGAACTAGCGGGAGCCGGTACCCCACCGGGGAGCTGTTTTTT.